What follows describes a single T cell receptor (beta chain). Its antigen remains unidentified. No quality values exist for individual bases; no much larger clone is one base distant. TCRbeta CDR3 regions were amplified from genomic DNA by means of the immunoSEQ Assay, a bias-controlled multiplex PCR. The published analysis was carried out like this. The number of nucleated cells in each sample was estimated by amplification of reference gene primers within the assay. To quantify the absolute abundance of each unique TCRbeta CDR3 rearrangement, sequence reads were collapsed and filtered. For each sample, productive Simpson clonality was calculated as the square root of Simpson's diversity index across productive rearrangements. TCRdb stores this immuneACCESS table with in-frame sequences only. Part of the clones is absent; in the studies checked, under half of the shortfall reflects unresolved V genes, and no reason is known for the rest. D and trimming come from the DNA, and the V and J calls and clone size come from that table. Here the sample has fewer than 75,000 clones; 89% occur a single time. The ten largest clones capture less than 1.5% of the sample.

These data come from a study of blood T cell repertoires in COVID-19 (TCRdb year 2020). For context, the study as a whole: The collaborator samples originated in the United States, Italy and Spain and spanned the acute and convalescent phases of COVID-19. Where available, HLA class I and class II types were obtained from metadata supplied by the sample provider rather than from assay-based typing. The dataset comprised deeply sampled blood TCRbeta repertoires from subjects exposed to, actively infected with, or recovered from COVID-19. Nearly every sample came with metadata listing a de-identified subject ID, COVID-19 status, age in years and sex. The samples were drawn from the first 160 participants of the ongoing ImmuneRACE study and from 950 to 1,500 subjects provided by 6 global collaborators. The prospective study material was composed of cDNA or gDNA derived from T cells, B-cell-depleted T cells, or PBMCs. A freely available public database, intended as a resource for researchers studying the immune response to SARS-CoV-2, is where the repertoires were released.

The research as a whole found: Clinical and demographic metadata were provided uncurated, with the amount varying by source and participant.

CDR1 and CDR2 are read off the germline V gene as SNHLY and FYNNEI. V and J are trimmed by 4 bases and 8 bases, and the gene matches miss 7 bases of the junction. The CDR3 holds 13 amino acids from the cysteine to the phenylalanine. Of the read, only the CDR3 DNA is kept; its 39 bases are in frame from base 1. Collaborating institutions collected whole blood in K2EDTA tubes following their own protocols. Collaborator samples were shipped for TCRbeta analysis as frozen whole blood, isolated PBMCs, or DNA extracted from either sample type. The receptor's source is a man aged 55 to 70 with acute or convalescent COVID-19. This chain joins TRBV2 to TRBJ1-2, with 7 bases matching TRBD1. What was sequenced was peripheral blood. The CDR3 region: CASSGRQGYGYTF. The DNA is TGTGCCAGCAGTGGTCGACAGGGTTACGGCTACACCTTC. Full variable domain (CDR3 extended with the reference TRBV2 and TRBJ1-2 proteins): EPEVTQTPSHQVTQMGQEVILRCVPISNHLYFYWYRQILGQKVEFLVSFYNNEISEKSEIFDDQFSVERPDGSNFTLKIRSTKLEDSAMYFCASSGRQGYGYTFGSGTRLTVV.